The 27 T cell receptor beta chains in this list originate from one sample, sequenced in a study of monozygotic twins with cystic fibrosis. Method: immunoSEQ multiplex PCR; TCRdb's copy keeps in-frame clones and lacks some. The sample yields about 32,000 clones, 92% seen once. The sample taken for sequencing was blood. These receptors came from a girl aged 2 to 9 with cystic fibrosis.

The CDR3 nucleotides are TGCGCCAGCAGCGGGACTAGCTCCTACAATGAGCAGTTCTTC. Translation gives CASSGTSSYNEQFF. V is TRBV4-1 and J is TRBJ2-1; 8 bases fit TRBD2. The CDR3 totals 14 residues. Germline lookup yields CDR1 MGHRA and CDR2 YSYEKL. J gave up 0 bases and V 5 bases, and 0 bases lay outside the gene matches.

This chain links TRBV4-1 with TRBJ2-2, with TRBD1 identical over 10 bases. This CDR3 contains 18 residues. V was clipped by 4 bases and J by 7 bases; unmatched bases: 15. Per the germline V gene, CDR1 is MGHRA and CDR2 is YSYEKL. The CDR3 loop is CASSRMVPGQGESGELFF. For the CDR3, the DNA is TGCGCCAGCAGCCGCATGGTCCCAGGACAGGGGGAGAGCGGGGAGCTGTTTTTT.

The chain carries TRBV6-1 and TRBJ1-4; unclear D gene. V dropped 7 bases and J dropped 8 bases, with 14 bases sitting between them. Germline CDR1 reads MNHNS; CDR2 reads SASEGT. The CDR3 has 13 amino acids. CDR3 DNA sequence: TGTGCCAGCATAGGACCTCAATGGGAAAAACTGTTTTTT. Translated, it gives CASIGPQWEKLFF.

The chain couples TRBV7-8 to TRBJ2-5; D perhaps matches TRBD1 (6 bases). This CDR3 contains 16 residues. The ends were cut back, 5 bases at V and 5 bases at J, with 21 bases in the middle. Per the germline V gene, CDR1 is SGHVS and CDR2 is FQNEAQ. DNA for the CDR3: TGTGCCAGCAGCCCGGCCTATACAGGGTCGGAGGAGACCCAGTACTTC. This sequence encodes CASSPAYTGSEETQYF.

The chain uses TRBV6-4 and TRBJ2-3, with TRBD2 matching over 8 bases. The V and J ends lost 3 bases and 5 bases, in that order; junction bases with no gene match: 7. CDR3 size: 15 residues. Germline loops: CDR1 MRHNA, CDR2 SNTAGT. The CDR3 DNA sequence: TGTGCCAGCAGTGAATACGGGGGGGAGGGAGATACGCAGTATTTT. It encodes CASSEYGGEGDTQYF.

The chain couples TRBV4-1 to TRBJ1-2, with TRBD1 matching 8 bases. Per the germline V gene, CDR1 is MGHRA and CDR2 is YSYEKL. This CDR3 is 17 amino acids long. The V segment lost 1 base and the J segment 4 bases; nucleotides outside the gene matches: 11. The CDR3 here is CASSQGASWTGPYGYTF. CDR3 DNA sequence: TGCGCCAGCAGCCAAGGGGCTTCCTGGACAGGGCCCTATGGCTACACCTTC.

The J gene is TRBJ1-3, the V gene TRBV6-1; D may be TRBD1 (6 bases). Germline V gives CDR1 MNHNS, CDR2 SASEGT. The V end lost 2 bases, the J end lost 2 bases, and 16 bases lay between the germline ends. This CDR3 contains 17 residues. The CDR3 loop reads CASSEYNVRTAGNTIYF. The CDR3 DNA follows: TGTGCCAGCAGTGAATACAACGTCCGGACAGCTGGAAACACCATATATTTT.

V gene TRBV2 combines with J gene TRBJ2-2; maybe TRBD2 (7 bases). V lost 5 bases and J 4 bases, leaving 11 bases between the germline ends. The CDR3 loop spans 14 amino acids. Germline V gene lookup returns CDR1 SNHLY and CDR2 FYNNEI. CDR3 sequence (DNA): TGTGCCAGCAGTAACAGGGAGGGCACCGGGGAGCTGTTTTTT. Encoded protein: CASSNREGTGELFF.

The CDR3 reads CASSERGQSSYEQYF. The CDR3 DNA is TGTGCCAGCAGCGAACGAGGGCAGAGCTCCTACGAGCAGTACTTC. The V call is TRBV7-2, the J call TRBJ2-7; a possible D gene is TRBD2 (5 bases). The CDR3 has 15 residues. Germline CDR1 and CDR2: SGHTA and FQGNSA. The V gene lost 5 bases and the J gene lost 0 bases, with 14 bases spanning the gap.

The CDR3 nucleotides are TGTGCCAGCAGCTTTAGAAGCTACGAGCAGTACTTC. Encoded protein: CASSFRSYEQYF. The V call is TRBV7-9, the J call TRBJ2-7; no definite D call. V was shortened by 3 bases and J by 3 bases, with 6 bases between the two germline ends. Germline V lookup: CDR1 SEHNR, CDR2 FQNEAQ (reference sequence). The CDR3 consists of 12 residues.

The chain carries TRBV15 and TRBJ1-1; a possible D gene is TRBD1 (5 bases). The CDR3 totals 15 residues. Germline CDR1 reads LNHNV; CDR2 reads YYDKDF (reference sequence). The V end lost 8 bases, the J end lost 1 base, and 17 bases lay between the germline ends. CDR3 sequence: CATYNPRGPNTEAFF. The DNA for the CDR3 is TGTGCCACCTACAACCCTCGGGGCCCGAACACTGAAGCTTTCTTT.

J is TRBJ2-7 and V is TRBV7-9; a possible D gene is TRBD2 (6 bases). Germline V CDR1 and CDR2: SEHNR, FQNEAQ (reference sequence). Trimming removed 3 bases from V and 10 bases from J, with 10 bases in between. The CDR3 runs to 11 residues. The CDR3 here is CASSLRGTQYF. CDR3 in DNA: TGTGCCAGCAGCTTGAGAGGGACTCAGTACTTC.

This chain links TRBV28 with TRBJ2-2; 9 bases agree with TRBD1. The CDR3 consists of 12 residues. CDR1 and CDR2 from the germline V gene are MDHEN and SYDVKM. Written as DNA, the CDR3 is TGTGCTACGGACAGGGGCACCGGGGAGCTGTTTTTT. Amino acid sequence: CATDRGTGELFF.

This clone is a singleton in its sample. The V call is TRBV7-9, the J call TRBJ1-1; no clear D gene. The CDR3 has 15 amino acids. Germline V CDR1 and CDR2: SEHNR, FQNEAQ (reference sequence). The V end lost 3 bases, the J end lost 1 base, and 12 bases lay between the germline ends. The CDR3 DNA reads as TGTGCCAGCAGCTTCCCTAGGTCCCAGAACACTGAAGCTTTCTTT. It yields the protein CASSFPRSQNTEAFF.

This chain joins TRBV5-1 and TRBJ2-3; 9 nucleotides match TRBD2. CDR1 SGHRS and CDR2 YFSETQ come from the germline V gene. This CDR3 spans 14 amino acids. Trimming removed 4 bases from V and 6 bases from J; junction bases left unmatched: 6. CDR3 amino acids: CASSMAGGGDTQYF. Here the CDR3 DNA reads TGCGCCAGCAGCATGGCGGGAGGGGGTGATACGCAGTATTTT.

The rearrangement links TRBV28 to TRBJ2-5, with D unresolved. This CDR3 spans 11 amino acids. Germline CDR1 MDHEN, CDR2 SYDVKM. The V end was cut by 4 bases, the J end by 5 bases, with 5 bases between. The CDR3 here is CASSSPETQYF. The CDR3 nucleotides read TGTGCCAGCAGTTCACCGGAGACCCAGTACTTC. Full variable domain (outside the CDR3, taken from reference TRBV28 and TRBJ2-5): DVKVTQSSRYLVKRTGEKVFLECVQDMDHENMFWYRQDPGLGLRLIYFSYDVKMKEKGDIPEGYSVSREKKERFSLILESASTNQTSMYLCASSSPETQYFGPGTRLLVL.

This clone was counted a single time. The chain carries TRBV2 and TRBJ1-2; the D gene is possibly TRBD1 (5 bases). Per germline, CDR1 SNHLY and CDR2 FYNNEI. Trimming took 8 bases from V and 2 from J, leaving 9 bases between them. The CDR3 loop spans 12 amino acids. The chain's CDR3 is CASQGMNYGYTF. As DNA, the CDR3 is TGTGCCAGCCAGGGTATGAACTATGGCTACACCTTC.

The chain is built from TRBV18 and TRBJ1-1; D remains unclear. The germline CDR1 and CDR2 sequences are KGHSH and LQKENI. Trimming left V 0 bases short and J 4 bases short, with 12 bases between. CDR3 length: 15 residues. Written as DNA, the CDR3 is TGTGCCAGCTCACCACCGTCACGTGGTAGCACTGAAGCTTTCTTT. Amino acid sequence: CASSPPSRGSTEAFF.

The chain uses TRBV29-1 and TRBJ1-4; no clear D gene. The germline V and J ends were trimmed by 3 bases and 3 bases, with 8 bases remaining between them. Per germline, CDR1 SQVTM and CDR2 ANQGSEA. The CDR3 runs 13 residues. CDR3 sequence reads: CSVEGFPNEKLFF. The CDR3 coding sequence is TGCAGCGTTGAGGGCTTTCCTAATGAAAAACTGTTTTTT.

This rearrangement joins TRBV7-2 to TRBJ2-1; 9 positions match TRBD1. Germline CDR1 reads SGHTA; CDR2 reads FQGNSA. The CDR3 has 15 residues. Trimming cost V 5 bases and J 4 bases; bases outside gene matches: 6. CDR3 protein: CASSPGGQGYNEQFF. The CDR3 DNA is TGTGCCAGCAGCCCCGGGGGACAGGGATACAATGAGCAGTTCTTC.

The chain uses TRBV10-3 and TRBJ1-5; 10 bases map to TRBD1. Germline V lookup: CDR1 ENHRY, CDR2 SYGVKD. This CDR3 comprises 16 residues. J was trimmed by 6 bases and V by 6 bases; bases with no gene match: 11. Here the CDR3 reads CAISTEDRGHVQPQHF. The CDR3 DNA sequence: TGTGCCATCAGCACCGAAGACAGGGGGCACGTTCAGCCCCAGCATTTT.

The rearrangement uses TRBV5-4 and TRBJ1-2, with D perhaps matching TRBD1 (5 bases). The V gene's germline CDR1 is SGHNT and CDR2 YYREEE (reference sequence). V gave up 3 bases and J gave up 6 bases, with 15 bases separating them. This CDR3 has 14 amino acids. CDR3 in amino acids: CASSSLGQDNGYTF. The CDR3 DNA follows: TGTGCCAGCAGCTCACTTGGCCAGGACAATGGCTACACCTTC.

The chain joins TRBV18 to TRBJ2-2, with a possible D match to TRBD1 (6 bases). The germline gives CDR1 KGHSH, CDR2 LQKENI. Deletions cut 2 bases from V and 1 base from J, with 8 bases between. The CDR3 runs to 15 residues. CDR3 loop: CASSPSGVNTGELFF. CDR3 DNA: TGTGCCAGCTCACCATCAGGGGTGAACACCGGGGAGCTGTTTTTT. The full variable domain, its missing parts supplied by reference TRBV18 and TRBJ2-2, is NAGVMQNPRHLVRRRGQEARLRCSPMKGHSHVYWYRQLPEEGLKFMVYLQKENIIDESGMPKERFSAEFPKEGPSILRIQQVVRGDSAAYFCASSPSGVNTGELFFGEGSRLTVL.

This clone was recorded once. This sample also contains other DNA sequences that code for the same CDR3. The V and J genes are TRBV11-3 and TRBJ2-1; D tentatively fits TRBD1 or TRBD2 (5 bases each). The V gene lost 1 base and the J gene lost 0 bases, with 10 bases spanning the gap. This CDR3 region has 16 residues. CDR1 is SGHNT, CDR2 YENEEA, per germline. CDR3 sequence reads: CASSLGGTSSYNEQFF. In DNA form, the CDR3 reads TGTGCCAGCAGCTTAGGGGGGACGAGCTCCTACAATGAGCAGTTCTTC.

The chain couples TRBV27 to TRBJ1-6, with TRBD1 as a possible D gene (5 bases). V gave up 5 bases and J gave up 9 bases, with 11 bases separating them. The CDR3 extends over 13 amino acids. Per the germline V gene, CDR1 is MNHEY and CDR2 is SMNVEV (reference sequence). CDR3 residues: CASSARGGSPLHF. CDR3 DNA: TGTGCCAGCAGTGCCCGCGGGGGTTCACCCCTCCACTTT.

J is TRBJ1-5 and V is TRBV28, with D perhaps TRBD1 (6 bases). Germline CDR1 MDHEN, CDR2 SYDVKM. V lost 3 bases, J lost 4 bases, and 13 bases lay in between. CDR3 length: 15 residues. The CDR3 reads CASSFSGARNQPQHF. The CDR3 DNA reads TGTGCCAGCAGTTTCTCGGGGGCGCGAAATCAGCCCCAGCATTTT.

This rearrangement joins TRBV7-9 to TRBJ2-3; tentative D call: TRBD2 (6 bases). Germline V gene lookup returns CDR1 SEHNR and CDR2 FQNEAQ (reference sequence). This CDR3 spans 17 amino acids. Trimming left V 1 base short and J 2 bases short, with 16 bases between. The CDR3 is CASSLGVAVLFTDTQYF. The CDR3 DNA is TGTGCCAGCAGCTTAGGAGTAGCGGTCCTTTTCACAGATACGCAGTATTTT.